Each of the 26 T cell receptor beta chains below was sequenced from the same sample in a study of T cell changes during pregnancy in multiple sclerosis. The method was immunoSEQ multiplex PCR; TCRdb's version includes in-frame clones alone and lacks a portion of them. The profile shows around 50,000 clones, 85% to 95% of them singletons. The sequencing here drew on CD4+ T cells from peripheral blood mononuclear cells, taken after pregnancy. The receptors were gathered from a female donor in good health, enrolled as a control in a pregnancy study.

The genes are TRBV27 and TRBJ1-2; 9 nucleotides agree with TRBD1. Germline CDR1 and CDR2: MNHEY and SMNVEV (reference sequence). The CDR3 runs to 17 residues. The trim removed 9 bases at V and 4 bases at J, leaving 18 bases unmatched. This chain's CDR3 is CASSGIFQGTGSYGYTF. The CDR3 coding sequence is TGTGCCAGTTCGGGTATCTTCCAAGGGACAGGGAGCTATGGCTACACCTTC.

The chain couples TRBV12-5 to TRBJ1-1; 7 nucleotides align to TRBD1. J lost 10 bases, V lost 7 bases, and 9 bases had no gene match. This CDR3 spans 12 amino acids. The germline gives CDR1 LGHNT, CDR2 FRNRAP. CDR3 residues: CASAVSTGRAFF. The CDR3 DNA reads as TGTGCTAGTGCCGTATCGACAGGGCGAGCTTTCTTT.

This chain joins TRBV5-1 and TRBJ1-1, with 9 bases identical to TRBD1. Germline V gives CDR1 SGHRS, CDR2 YFSETQ. The J segment lost 4 bases and the V segment lost 4 bases, leaving 17 bases of the junction unmatched. This CDR3 is 18 amino acids long. In nucleotides, the CDR3 is TGCGCCAGCAGCCCTTGGGACTCACAGGGGGCGGGGGGCACTGAAGCTTTCTTT. It specifies CASSPWDSQGAGGTEAFF.

This clone appeared once. The sample contains more than one DNA sequence encoding this CDR3. This sequence joins TRBV2 and TRBJ2-5, with no clear D. V lost 4 bases and J 5 bases, leaving 5 bases between the germline ends. The CDR3 runs 11 residues. Germline CDR1 and CDR2: SNHLY and FYNNEI. The DNA for the CDR3 is TGTGCCAGCAGTGCGTCCGAGACCCAGTACTTC. Translating gives CASSASETQYF.

This clone was detected once. The genes are TRBV11-3 and TRBJ2-1; 11 bases fit TRBD2. The CDR3 consists of 16 residues. Germline trimming cut 4 bases from V and 7 bases from J; bases unmatched to any gene: 9. Germline values: CDR1 SGHNT, CDR2 YENEEA. CDR3 protein: CASSSSSSGGTNEQFF. The CDR3, as DNA: TGTGCCAGCAGCTCTAGCTCTAGCGGGGGGACAAATGAGCAGTTCTTC.

V and J are TRBV28 and TRBJ2-7; weak D call: TRBD1 (5 bases). From germline, CDR1 is MDHEN and CDR2 SYDVKM. This CDR3 has 14 amino acids. Trimming pared 3 bases from V and 3 bases from J, leaving 12 bases between. CDR3 amino acids: CASSLPQGYYEQYF. CDR3 bases: TGTGCCAGCAGTTTGCCCCAGGGTTACTACGAGCAGTACTTC.

The CDR3 is CASRATGRENTGELFF. The CDR3 DNA follows: TGTGCCAGCAGAGCGACGGGGAGGGAGAACACCGGGGAGCTGTTTTTT. This sequence joins TRBV28 and TRBJ2-2; 7 positions match TRBD2. The V segment lost 6 bases and the J segment 1 base; nucleotides outside the gene matches: 8. The germline V gene encodes CDR1 MDHEN and CDR2 SYDVKM. This CDR3 has 16 residues.

The table lists this clone with a count of one. In nucleotides, the CDR3 is TGCGCCAGCGGGACTAGCGGGGACTACGAGCAGTACTTC. The encoded protein is CASGTSGDYEQYF. The chain recombines TRBV5-1 with TRBJ2-7; 13 bases are shared with TRBD2. V lost 7 bases and J lost 3; bases outside the gene matches: 1. Germline V gene sequence: CDR1 SGHRS, CDR2 YFSETQ. This CDR3 is built from 13 residues. The whole variable domain, filled in from reference TRBV5-1 and TRBJ2-7, reads KAGVTQTPRYLIKTRGQQVTLSCSPISGHRSVSWYQQTPGQGLQFLFEYFSETQRNKGNFPGRFSGRQFSNSRSEMNVSTLELGDSALYLCASGTSGDYEQYFGPGTRLTVT.

This clone was picked up one time. The chain combines TRBV11-1 with TRBJ2-5; D may be TRBD2 (6 bases). The CDR3 runs to 14 residues. From germline, CDR1 is SGHAT and CDR2 FQDESV (reference sequence). Trimming took 1 base from V and 5 from J, leaving 11 bases between them. The chain's CDR3 is CASSLGDRGETQYF. For the CDR3, the DNA is TGTGCCAGCAGCTTAGGAGATCGGGGGGAGACCCAGTACTTC.

This rearrangement joins TRBV27 to TRBJ2-6, with D maybe TRBD1 (5 bases). Per germline, CDR1 MNHEY and CDR2 SMNVEV (reference sequence). Trimming left V 5 bases short and J 0 bases short, with 14 bases between. The CDR3 has 17 residues. CDR3 sequence reads: CASSPRQFTSGANVLTF. CDR3 DNA sequence: TGTGCCAGCAGTCCCAGACAGTTTACCTCTGGGGCCAACGTCCTGACTTTC. Variable domain in full (rest from reference TRBV27 and TRBJ2-6): EAQVTQNPRYLITVTGKKLTVTCSQNMNHEYMSWYRQDPGLGLRQIYYSMNVEVTDKGDVPEGYKVSRKEKRNFPLILESPSPNQTSLYFCASSPRQFTSGANVLTFGAGSRLTVL.

The chain recombines TRBV15 with TRBJ1-2, with a possible D match to TRBD1 (5 bases). Germline CDR1 reads LNHNV; CDR2 reads YYDKDF (reference sequence). V dropped 5 bases and J dropped 7 bases, with 14 bases sitting between them. This CDR3 contains 13 residues. The CDR3 protein is CATSPAGSGGYTF. The DNA of the CDR3 is TGTGCCACCAGCCCGGCAGGGTCAGGTGGCTACACCTTC.

V is TRBV7-2 and J is TRBJ2-7; 12 bases fit TRBD2. CDR3 length: 13 amino acids. The V and J ends lost 5 bases and 7 bases, in that order; junction bases with no gene match: 3. Germline loops: CDR1 SGHTA, CDR2 FQGNSA. CDR3 loop: CASSPTSGREQYF. The CDR3 nucleotides are TGTGCCAGCAGCCCCACTAGCGGGAGGGAGCAGTACTTC. Based on the CDR3 plus reference TRBV7-2 and TRBJ2-7, the full variable domain is GAGVSQSPSNKVTEKGKDVELRCDPISGHTALYWYRQSLGQGLEFLIYFQGNSAPDKSGLPSDRFSAERTGGSVSTLTIQRTQQEDSAVYLCASSPTSGREQYFGPGTRLTVT.

The chain links TRBV7-6 to TRBJ2-5; a weak D match, TRBD2 (5 bases). V lost 5 bases, J lost 1 base, and 14 bases lay in between. Per germline, CDR1 SGHVS and CDR2 FNYEAQ. The CDR3 extends over 15 amino acids. CDR3 sequence reads: CASSPRGTSQETQYF. CDR3 DNA sequence: TGTGCCAGCAGCCCTAGAGGTACTAGCCAAGAGACCCAGTACTTC.

This chain connects TRBV13 to TRBJ1-2; TRBD1 aligns across 7 bases. The CDR3 length is 17 residues. Unmatched junction bases numbered 11, after V lost 2 bases and J lost 2 bases. Per germline, CDR1 PRHDT and CDR2 FYEKMQ (reference sequence). The CDR3 spells CASSLFHLQTGNYGYTF. The CDR3 DNA reads as TGTGCCAGCAGCTTATTCCACCTTCAGACAGGGAACTATGGCTACACCTTC.

The rearrangement joins TRBV6-1 to TRBJ2-7, with 8 positions matching TRBD1. This CDR3 has 14 residues. V lost 4 bases and J lost 3; bases outside the gene matches: 5. Germline loops: CDR1 MNHNS, CDR2 SASEGT. This chain's CDR3 is CASSADRASYEQYF. In DNA, the CDR3 is TGTGCCAGCAGTGCGGACAGGGCCAGCTACGAGCAGTACTTC.

The CDR3 DNA sequence: TGTGCCAGCAGTAGACAAAACGAGCAGTACTTC. This gives the protein CASSRQNEQYF. The chain is built from TRBV6-1 and TRBJ2-7, with D hard to call. Germline values: CDR1 MNHNS, CDR2 SASEGT. This CDR3 region has 11 residues. The V end lost 5 bases, the J end lost 5 bases, and 7 bases lay between the germline ends.

The rearrangement uses TRBV19 and TRBJ2-2; perhaps TRBD1 as D (6 bases). The V end was cut by 3 bases, the J end by 3 bases, with 11 bases between. The CDR3 covers 15 residues. Germline V lookup: CDR1 LNHDA, CDR2 SQIVND (reference sequence). CDR3 region: CASSMWTVDTGELFF. The DNA for the CDR3 is TGTGCCAGTAGTATGTGGACAGTGGACACCGGGGAGCTGTTTTTT.

The chain has TRBV28 and TRBJ2-6; 7 bases align to TRBD1. Germline V gene sequence: CDR1 MDHEN, CDR2 SYDVKM. The CDR3 is 17 amino acids. The V and J ends lost 4 bases and 0 bases, in that order; junction bases with no gene match: 6. The CDR3 DNA is TGTGCCAGCAGTTCACAGGGGCTGTACTCTGGGGCCAACGTCCTGACTTTC. It codes for CASSSQGLYSGANVLTF.

The gene calls are TRBV7-3 and TRBJ1-2, with 8 positions matching TRBD1. The CDR3 loop spans 15 amino acids. Germline lookup yields CDR1 SGHTA and CDR2 FQGTGA. The V and J ends lost 5 bases and 10 bases, in that order; junction bases with no gene match: 15. The CDR3 reads CASSLTPGTGGPYTF. The CDR3 DNA is TGTGCCAGCAGCCTGACCCCCGGGACAGGAGGACCCTACACCTTC.

This clone was counted once. The gene calls are TRBV2 and TRBJ1-5; 7 nucleotides align to TRBD1. CDR3 size: 11 residues. Germline CDR1 and CDR2: SNHLY and FYNNEI. The ends lost 6 bases at V and 12 bases at J; junction bases unmatched: 5. CDR3 in amino acids: CASSLDRDQHF. CDR3 bases: TGTGCCAGCAGCTTAGACAGGGACCAGCATTTT.

This clone was detected only once. This chain uses TRBV30 with TRBJ2-1, with D possibly TRBD2 on 7 matching bases. Looked up from germline, CDR1 is GTSNPN and CDR2 is SVGIG (reference sequence). V was cut by 2 bases and J by 2 bases, with 13 bases left in between. This CDR3 is built from 15 residues. In DNA form, the CDR3 reads TGTGCCTGGAGTAATGGGGGGGGGCCCTACAATGAGCAGTTCTTC. Translating it yields CAWSNGGGPYNEQFF.

This clone was recorded once. The chain is built from TRBV4-1 and TRBJ2-1; 7 nucleotides agree with TRBD2. V was pared by 1 base and J by 5 bases, with 8 bases of the junction left unmatched. Germline V lookup: CDR1 MGHRA, CDR2 YSYEKL. The CDR3 totals 16 residues. CDR3 region: CASSQAHGGSDNEQFF. CDR3 coding DNA: TGCGCCAGCAGCCAAGCGCACGGGGGGTCGGACAATGAGCAGTTCTTC.

The rearrangement joins TRBV12-5 to TRBJ2-5, with TRBD2 as a possible D gene (6 bases). The CDR3 spans 17 residues. Germline CDR1 is LGHNT and CDR2 is FRNRAP. V lost 1 base and J lost 5, with 20 bases in between. The CDR3 DNA follows: TGTGCTAGTGGTTTGGACCGATTCGGGGGATGGAAGGAGACCCAGTACTTC. Translating it yields CASGLDRFGGWKETQYF.

V usage is TRBV6-5 and J usage is TRBJ1-2; no clear D gene. Germline V gene data show CDR1 as MNHEY and CDR2 as SVGAGI. V was shortened by 6 bases and J by 4 bases, with 12 bases between the two germline ends. This CDR3 is 13 amino acids long. The chain's CDR3 is CASSLDSGYGYTF. The CDR3 DNA sequence: TGTGCCAGCAGCCTGGACTCGGGCTATGGCTACACCTTC.

This clone appeared a single time. The rearrangement uses TRBV15 and TRBJ2-2; maybe TRBD1 (5 bases). This CDR3 spans 14 amino acids. CDR1 LNHNV and CDR2 YYDKDF come from the germline V gene (reference sequence). With 3 bases removed from V and 1 base from J, the gap between germline ends came to 6 bases. CDR3 amino acids: CATSRGRNTGELFF. The CDR3 DNA reads TGTGCCACCAGCAGGGGGCGGAACACCGGGGAGCTGTTTTTT.

The V gene is TRBV7-9, the J gene TRBJ2-7; D not certain. CDR1 is SEHNR and CDR2 is FQNEAQ in the germline V gene (reference sequence). Trimming pared 5 bases from V and 4 bases from J, leaving 6 bases between. The CDR3 totals 11 residues. For the CDR3, the DNA is TGTGCCAGCAGCGCCGAGTACGAGCAGTACTTC. The encoded protein is CASSAEYEQYF.